The T cell receptor beta chain under discussion was sequenced for a study of blood T cell repertoires in COVID-19. Method: immunoSEQ multiplex PCR; TCRdb's copy keeps in-frame clones and lacks some. The sample includes around 180,000 clones, nearly 90% of them seen just once. This clone has a single count. With 8 bases removed from V and 10 bases from J, the gap between germline ends came to 9 bases. This CDR3 is built from 10 residues. In germline, CDR1 is MGHDK, CDR2 SYGVNS. Recruits, aged about 18 to 95 years, lived in 24 US areas. Participants' reported clinical history set cohort assignment. This receptor was obtained from a woman in her thirties or forties with acute COVID-19. The chain couples TRBV25-1 to TRBJ2-1; D is uncertain. Material for sequencing was PBMCs or T cells enriched from blood (not recorded which). This CDR3 is CASGGVEQFF. In DNA, the CDR3 is TGTGCCAGCGGTGGAGTAGAGCAGTTCTTC.